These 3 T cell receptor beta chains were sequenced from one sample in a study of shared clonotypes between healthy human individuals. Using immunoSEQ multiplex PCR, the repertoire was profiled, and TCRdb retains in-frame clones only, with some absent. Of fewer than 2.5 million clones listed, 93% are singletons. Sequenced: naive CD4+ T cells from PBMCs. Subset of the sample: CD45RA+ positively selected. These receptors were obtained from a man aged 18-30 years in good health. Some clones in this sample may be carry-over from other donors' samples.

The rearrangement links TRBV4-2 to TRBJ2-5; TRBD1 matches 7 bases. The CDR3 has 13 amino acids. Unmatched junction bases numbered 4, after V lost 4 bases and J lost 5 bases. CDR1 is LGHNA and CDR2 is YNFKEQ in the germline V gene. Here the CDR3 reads CASSPGQLETQYF. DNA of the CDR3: TGTGCCAGCAGCCCGGGACAGCTGGAGACCCAGTACTTC.

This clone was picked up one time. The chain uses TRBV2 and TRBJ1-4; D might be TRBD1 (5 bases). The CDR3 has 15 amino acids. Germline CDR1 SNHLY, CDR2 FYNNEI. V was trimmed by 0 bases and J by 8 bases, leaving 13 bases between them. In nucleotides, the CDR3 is TGTGCCAGCAGTGAAGCCGGGCAGGGTGGGGAAAAACTGTTTTTT. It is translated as CASSEAGQGGEKLFF. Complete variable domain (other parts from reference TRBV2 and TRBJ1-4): EPEVTQTPSHQVTQMGQEVILRCVPISNHLYFYWYRQILGQKVEFLVSFYNNEISEKSEIFDDQFSVERPDGSNFTLKIRSTKLEDSAMYFCASSEAGQGGEKLFFGSGTQLSVL.

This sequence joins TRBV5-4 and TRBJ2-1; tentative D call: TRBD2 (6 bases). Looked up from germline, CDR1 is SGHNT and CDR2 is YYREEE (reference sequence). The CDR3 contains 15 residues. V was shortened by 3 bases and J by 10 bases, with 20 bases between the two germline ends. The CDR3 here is CASSWGLPGAREQFF. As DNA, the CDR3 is TGTGCCAGCAGCTGGGGTTTACCGGGAGCTAGGGAGCAGTTCTTC.